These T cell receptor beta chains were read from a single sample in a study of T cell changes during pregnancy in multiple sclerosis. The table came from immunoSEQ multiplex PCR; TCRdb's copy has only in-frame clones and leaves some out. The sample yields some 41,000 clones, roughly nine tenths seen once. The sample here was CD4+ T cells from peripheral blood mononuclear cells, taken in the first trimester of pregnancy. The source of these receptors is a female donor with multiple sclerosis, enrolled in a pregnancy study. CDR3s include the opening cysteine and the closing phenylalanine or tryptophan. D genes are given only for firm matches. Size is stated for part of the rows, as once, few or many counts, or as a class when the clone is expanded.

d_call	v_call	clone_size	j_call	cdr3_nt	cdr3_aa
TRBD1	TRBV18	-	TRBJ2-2	TGTGCCAGCTCAAACTCGACAGGGCCCGGGGAGCTGTTTTTT	CASSNSTGPGELFF
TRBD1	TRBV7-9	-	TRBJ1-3	TGTGCCAGCAGCTTGACCCAAGGGACAGGGGAAGGAAACACCATATATTTT	CASSLTQGTGEGNTIYF
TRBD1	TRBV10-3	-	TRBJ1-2	TGTGCCATCAGTAGGGACAGAACGGTCGATGGCTACACCTTC	CAISRDRTVDGYTF
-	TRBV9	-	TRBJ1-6	TGTGCCAGCAGCGTAGAGGGGCAGGGGAGATCACCCCTCCACTTT	CASSVEGQGRSPLHF
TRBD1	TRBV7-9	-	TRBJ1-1	TGTGCCAGCAGCTCAGACAGGGGAAGCGGCACTGAAGCTTTCTTT	CASSSDRGSGTEAFF
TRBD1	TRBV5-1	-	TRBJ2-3	TGCGCCAGCAGCTTTGGACAGGGGGCAGATACGCAGTATTTT	CASSFGQGADTQYF
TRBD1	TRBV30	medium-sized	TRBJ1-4	TGTGCCTGGGCTTCCGGGACAGGTAGTGAAAAACTGTTTTTT	CAWASGTGSEKLFF
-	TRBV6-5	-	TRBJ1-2	TGTGCCAGCAGTCTCCAGTTGGAGGAGGGGTATGGCTACACCTTC	CASSLQLEEGYGYTF
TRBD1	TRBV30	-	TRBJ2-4	TGTGCCTGGAGTGGAGGAGACAGGGGTTTAGGAATTCAGTACTTC	CAWSGGDRGLGIQYF
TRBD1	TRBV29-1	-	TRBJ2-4	TGCAGCGTTGAGGCTGGGAAAGGGACAGGGGGCAAAAACATTCAGTACTTC	CSVEAGKGTGGKNIQYF
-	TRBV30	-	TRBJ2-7	TGTGCCTGGAGTGTAAAATCAACTTACGAGCAGTACTTC	CAWSVKSTYEQYF
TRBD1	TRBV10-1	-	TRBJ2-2	TGCGCCAGCAGTGGGAGGACAGGGCACACCGGGGAGCTGTTTTTT	CASSGRTGHTGELFF
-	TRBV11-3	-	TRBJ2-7	TGTGCCAGCAGCTCGGGCCACCGGGGCGAGCAGTACTTC	CASSSGHRGEQYF
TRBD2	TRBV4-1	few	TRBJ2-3	TGCGCCAGCAGCCTGGGCGGGAGTCCAGATACGCAGTATTTT	CASSLGGSPDTQYF
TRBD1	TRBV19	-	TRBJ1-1	TGTGCCAGTAGTATGGAGGGGACAGGGGGAACGGGGGCGAACACTGAAGCTTTCTTT	CASSMEGTGGTGANTEAFF
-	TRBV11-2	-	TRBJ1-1	TGTGCCAGCAGCTTAGTCTCAGCTTTCTTT	CASSLVSAFF
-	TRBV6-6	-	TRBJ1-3	TGTGCCAGCAGTTTGACAGCTTCCGGCACCATATATTTT	CASSLTASGTIYF
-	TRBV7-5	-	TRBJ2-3	TGTGTCAGAAGCTTAGGGACTAGCGGGGCGCACGTAGATACGCAGTATTTT	CVRSLGTSGAHVDTQYF
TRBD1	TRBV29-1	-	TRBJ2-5	TGCAGCGTTGAAAAGACAGGGGGGGAGCCCCAGTACTTC	CSVEKTGGEPQYF
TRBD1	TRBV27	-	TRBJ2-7	TGTGCCAGCAGTTGGGACAGGGGCTACGAGCAGTACTTC	CASSWDRGYEQYF
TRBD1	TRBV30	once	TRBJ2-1	TGTGCCTGGAGTGCCCAAAGGACAGGTCTGCAGTTCTTC	CAWSAQRTGLQFF
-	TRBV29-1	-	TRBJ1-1	TGCAGCGTTGACCAGGGATGGGCTGAAGCTTTCTTT	CSVDQGWAEAFF